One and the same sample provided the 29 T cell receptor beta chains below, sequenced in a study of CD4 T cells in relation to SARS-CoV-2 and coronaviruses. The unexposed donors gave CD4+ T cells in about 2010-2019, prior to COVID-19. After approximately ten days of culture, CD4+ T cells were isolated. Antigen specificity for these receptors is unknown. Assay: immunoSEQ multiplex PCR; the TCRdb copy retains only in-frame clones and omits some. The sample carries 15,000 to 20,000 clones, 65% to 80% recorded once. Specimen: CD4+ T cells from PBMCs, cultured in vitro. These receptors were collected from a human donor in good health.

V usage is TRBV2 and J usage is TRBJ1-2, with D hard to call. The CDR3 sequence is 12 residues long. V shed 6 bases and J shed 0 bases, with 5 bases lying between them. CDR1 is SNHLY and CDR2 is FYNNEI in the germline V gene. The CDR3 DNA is TGTGCCAGCAGGGGTGCTAACTATGGCTACACCTTC. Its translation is CASRGANYGYTF.

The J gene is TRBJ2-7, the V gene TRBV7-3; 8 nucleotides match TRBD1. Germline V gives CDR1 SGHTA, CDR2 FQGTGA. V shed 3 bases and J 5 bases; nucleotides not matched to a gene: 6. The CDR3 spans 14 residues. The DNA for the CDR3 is TGTGCCAGCAGCTTGCAGGGGGCCTACGACGAGCAGTACTTC. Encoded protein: CASSLQGAYDEQYF.

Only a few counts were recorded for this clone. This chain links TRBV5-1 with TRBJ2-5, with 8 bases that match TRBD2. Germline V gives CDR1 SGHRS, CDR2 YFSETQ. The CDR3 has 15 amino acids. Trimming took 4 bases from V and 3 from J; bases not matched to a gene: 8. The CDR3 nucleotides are TGCGCCAGCAGCGCAGCGGGAGCGGGGGAAGAGACCCAGTACTTC. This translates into CASSAAGAGEETQYF.

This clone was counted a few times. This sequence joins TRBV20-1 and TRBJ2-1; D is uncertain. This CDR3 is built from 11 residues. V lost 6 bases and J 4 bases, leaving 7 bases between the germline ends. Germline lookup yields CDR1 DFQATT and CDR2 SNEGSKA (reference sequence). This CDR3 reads CSARQYNEQFF. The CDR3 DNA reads TGCAGTGCCAGGCAATACAATGAGCAGTTCTTC.

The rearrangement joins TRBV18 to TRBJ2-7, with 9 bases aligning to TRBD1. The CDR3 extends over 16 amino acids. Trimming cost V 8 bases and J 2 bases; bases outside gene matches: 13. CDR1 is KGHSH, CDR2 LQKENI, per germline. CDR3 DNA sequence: TGTGCCAGCACAGCCTACACAGGGGGCAAGGCCTACGAGCAGTACTTC. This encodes CASTAYTGGKAYEQYF.

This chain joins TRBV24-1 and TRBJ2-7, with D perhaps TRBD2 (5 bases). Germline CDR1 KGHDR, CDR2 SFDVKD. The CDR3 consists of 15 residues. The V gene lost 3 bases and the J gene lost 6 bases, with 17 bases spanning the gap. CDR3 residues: CATSDVFGDHPEQYF. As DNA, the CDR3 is TGTGCCACCAGTGATGTCTTCGGGGATCATCCCGAGCAGTACTTC.

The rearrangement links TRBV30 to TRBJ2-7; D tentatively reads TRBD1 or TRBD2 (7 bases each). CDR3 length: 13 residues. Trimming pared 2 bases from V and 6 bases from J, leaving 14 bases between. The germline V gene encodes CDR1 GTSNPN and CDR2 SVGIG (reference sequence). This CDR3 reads CAWSFQGGLEQYF. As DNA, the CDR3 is TGTGCCTGGAGTTTTCAGGGGGGGCTCGAGCAGTACTTC.

DNA for the CDR3: TGTGCCAGCAGCTTAGGGTTTCGGGCGGGGAACCGCAATGAGCAGTTCTTC. As protein: CASSLGFRAGNRNEQFF. The rearrangement links TRBV7-9 to TRBJ2-1; D perhaps matches TRBD2 (6 bases). Germline assignment: CDR1 SEHNR and CDR2 FQNEAQ (reference sequence). The V and J ends lost 1 base and 6 bases respectively, with 19 bases between them. The CDR3 totals 17 residues.

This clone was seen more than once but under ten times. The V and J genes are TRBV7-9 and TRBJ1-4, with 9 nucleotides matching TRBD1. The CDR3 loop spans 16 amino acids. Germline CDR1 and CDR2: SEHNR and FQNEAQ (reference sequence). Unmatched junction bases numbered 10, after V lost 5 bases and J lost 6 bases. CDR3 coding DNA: TGTGCCAGCAGCAACGCTCTCCGGGACAGGGATGAAAAACTGTTTTTT. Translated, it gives CASSNALRDRDEKLFF.

The CDR3 protein is CASTRDRESWHGYTF. CDR3 nucleotides: TGTGCCAGCACTCGGGACAGGGAGTCCTGGCATGGCTACACCTTC. This rearrangement joins TRBV6-5 to TRBJ1-2; 9 positions match TRBD1. V lost 7 bases, J lost 6 bases, and 12 bases stayed unmatched. The CDR3 totals 15 residues. The germline CDR1 and CDR2 sequences are MNHEY and SVGAGI.

CDR3 residues: CASGLPYSPLHF. CDR3 nucleotide sequence: TGTGCTAGTGGTTTGCCCTATTCACCCCTCCACTTT. The gene calls are TRBV12-5 and TRBJ1-6; D not resolved. V gave up 2 bases and J gave up 8 bases, with 4 bases separating them. This CDR3 comprises 12 residues. Germline CDR1 reads LGHNT; CDR2 reads FRNRAP.

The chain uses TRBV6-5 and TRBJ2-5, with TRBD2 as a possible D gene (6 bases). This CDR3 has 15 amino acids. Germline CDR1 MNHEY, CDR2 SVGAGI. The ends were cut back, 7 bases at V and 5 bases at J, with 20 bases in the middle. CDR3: CASTEDASRGETQYF. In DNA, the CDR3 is TGTGCCAGCACCGAGGACGCTTCCCGGGGGGAGACCCAGTACTTC.

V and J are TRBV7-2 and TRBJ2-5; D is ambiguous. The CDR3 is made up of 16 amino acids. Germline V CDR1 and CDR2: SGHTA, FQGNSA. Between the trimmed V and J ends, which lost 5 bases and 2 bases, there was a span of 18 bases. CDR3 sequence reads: CASSKTRTVGQETQYF. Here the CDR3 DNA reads TGTGCCAGCAGCAAAACCAGGACCGTAGGACAAGAGACCCAGTACTTC. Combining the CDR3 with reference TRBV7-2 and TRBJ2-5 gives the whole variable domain GAGVSQSPSNKVTEKGKDVELRCDPISGHTALYWYRQSLGQGLEFLIYFQGNSAPDKSGLPSDRFSAERTGGSVSTLTIQRTQQEDSAVYLCASSKTRTVGQETQYFGPGTRLLVL.

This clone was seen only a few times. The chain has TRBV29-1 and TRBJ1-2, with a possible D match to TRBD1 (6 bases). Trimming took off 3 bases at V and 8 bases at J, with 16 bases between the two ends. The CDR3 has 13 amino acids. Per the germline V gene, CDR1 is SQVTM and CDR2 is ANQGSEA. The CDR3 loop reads CSVDKAGVSGYTF. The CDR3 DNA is TGCAGCGTTGATAAGGCAGGGGTTTCCGGCTACACCTTC.

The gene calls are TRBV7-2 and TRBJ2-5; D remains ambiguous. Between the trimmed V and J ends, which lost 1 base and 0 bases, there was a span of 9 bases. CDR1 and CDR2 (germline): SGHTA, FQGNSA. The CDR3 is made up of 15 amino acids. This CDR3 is CASSLVWSDQETQYF. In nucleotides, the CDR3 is TGTGCCAGCAGCTTAGTTTGGTCAGACCAAGAGACCCAGTACTTC.

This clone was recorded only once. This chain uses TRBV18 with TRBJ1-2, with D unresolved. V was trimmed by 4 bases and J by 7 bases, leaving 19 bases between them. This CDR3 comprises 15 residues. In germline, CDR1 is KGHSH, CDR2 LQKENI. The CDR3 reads CASSLHLKGETGYTF. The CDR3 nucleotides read TGTGCCAGCTCACTCCATTTAAAGGGTGAGACTGGCTACACCTTC.

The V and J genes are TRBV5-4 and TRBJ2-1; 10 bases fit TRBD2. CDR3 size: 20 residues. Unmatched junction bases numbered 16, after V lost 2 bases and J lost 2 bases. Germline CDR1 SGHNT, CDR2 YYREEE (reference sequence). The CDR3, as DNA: TGTGCCAGCAGCTTTTCCCTTCTAGCGGGAGATTGGGGAACCTACAATGAGCAGTTCTTC. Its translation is CASSFSLLAGDWGTYNEQFF.

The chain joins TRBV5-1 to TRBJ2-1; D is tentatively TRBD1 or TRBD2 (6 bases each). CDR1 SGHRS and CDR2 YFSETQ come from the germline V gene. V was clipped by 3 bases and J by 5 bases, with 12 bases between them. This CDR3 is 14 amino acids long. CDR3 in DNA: TGCGCCAGCAGCTGGGGGGACAAAGACAATGAGCAGTTCTTC. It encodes CASSWGDKDNEQFF.

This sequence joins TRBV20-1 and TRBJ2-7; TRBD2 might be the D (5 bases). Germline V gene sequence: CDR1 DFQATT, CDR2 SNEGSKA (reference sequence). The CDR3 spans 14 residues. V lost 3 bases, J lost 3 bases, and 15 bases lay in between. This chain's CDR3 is CSASEGPLLYEQYF. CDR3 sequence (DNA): TGCAGTGCTAGTGAGGGCCCCCTTCTCTACGAGCAGTACTTC.

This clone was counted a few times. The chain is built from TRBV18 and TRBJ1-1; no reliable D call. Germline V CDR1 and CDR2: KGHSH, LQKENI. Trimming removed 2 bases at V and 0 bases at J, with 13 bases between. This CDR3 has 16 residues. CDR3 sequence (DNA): TGTGCCAGCTCACCAAGGTATGGAGATCTGAACACTGAAGCTTTCTTT. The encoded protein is CASSPRYGDLNTEAFF.

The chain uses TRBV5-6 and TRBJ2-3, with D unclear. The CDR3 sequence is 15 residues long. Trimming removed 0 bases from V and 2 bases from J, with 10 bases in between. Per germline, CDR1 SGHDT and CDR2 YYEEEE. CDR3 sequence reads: CASSLAQIYTDTQYF. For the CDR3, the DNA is TGTGCCAGCAGCTTGGCCCAGATCTACACAGATACGCAGTATTTT.

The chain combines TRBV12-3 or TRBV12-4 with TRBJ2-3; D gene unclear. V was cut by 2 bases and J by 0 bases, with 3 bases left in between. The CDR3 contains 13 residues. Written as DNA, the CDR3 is TGTGCCAGCAGTTTATTTAGCACAGATACGCAGTATTTT. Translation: CASSLFSTDTQYF.

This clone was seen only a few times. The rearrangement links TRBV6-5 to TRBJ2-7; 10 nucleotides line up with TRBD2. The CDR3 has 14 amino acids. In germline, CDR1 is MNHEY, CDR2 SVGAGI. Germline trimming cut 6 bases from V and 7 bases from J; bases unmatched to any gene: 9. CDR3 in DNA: TGTGCCAGCAGGGGTCCAGCGGGAGGGACAGAGCAGTACTTC. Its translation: CASRGPAGGTEQYF.

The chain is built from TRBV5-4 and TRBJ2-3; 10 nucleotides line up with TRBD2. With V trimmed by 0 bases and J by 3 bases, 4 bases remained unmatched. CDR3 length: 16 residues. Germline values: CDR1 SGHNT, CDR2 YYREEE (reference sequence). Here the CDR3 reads CASSLVLAGVTDTQYF. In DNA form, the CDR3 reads TGTGCCAGCAGCTTGGTTCTAGCGGGAGTTACAGATACGCAGTATTTT. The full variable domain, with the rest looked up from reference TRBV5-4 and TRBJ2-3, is ETGVTQSPTHLIKTRGQQVTLRCSSQSGHNTVSWYQQALGQGPQFIFQYYREEENGRGNFPPRFSGLQFPNYSSELNVNALELDDSALYLCASSLVLAGVTDTQYFGPGTRLTVL.

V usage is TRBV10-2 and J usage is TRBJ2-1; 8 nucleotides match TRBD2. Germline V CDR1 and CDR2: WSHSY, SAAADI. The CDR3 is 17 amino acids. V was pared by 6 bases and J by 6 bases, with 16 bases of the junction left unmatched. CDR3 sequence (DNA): TGCGCCAGCAGCCTAGCGGGTTCAATCTCAACCCTCAATGAGCAGTTCTTC. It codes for CASSLAGSISTLNEQFF.

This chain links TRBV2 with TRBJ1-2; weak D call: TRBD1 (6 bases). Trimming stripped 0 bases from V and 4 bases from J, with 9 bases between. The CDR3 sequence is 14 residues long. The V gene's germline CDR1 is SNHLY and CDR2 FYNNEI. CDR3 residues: CASSEAQGIYGYTF. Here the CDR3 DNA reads TGTGCCAGCAGTGAAGCACAGGGTATCTATGGCTACACCTTC. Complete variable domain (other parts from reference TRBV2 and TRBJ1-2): EPEVTQTPSHQVTQMGQEVILRCVPISNHLYFYWYRQILGQKVEFLVSFYNNEISEKSEIFDDQFSVERPDGSNFTLKIRSTKLEDSAMYFCASSEAQGIYGYTFGSGTRLTVV.

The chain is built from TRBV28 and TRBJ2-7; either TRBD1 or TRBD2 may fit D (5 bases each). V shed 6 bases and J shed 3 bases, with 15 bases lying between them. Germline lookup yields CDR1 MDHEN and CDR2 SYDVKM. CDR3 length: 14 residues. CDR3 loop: CASRIAGTLYEQYF. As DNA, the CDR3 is TGTGCCAGCAGAATAGCCGGGACCCTCTACGAGCAGTACTTC. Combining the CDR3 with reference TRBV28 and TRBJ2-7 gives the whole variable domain DVKVTQSSRYLVKRTGEKVFLECVQDMDHENMFWYRQDPGLGLRLIYFSYDVKMKEKGDIPEGYSVSREKKERFSLILESASTNQTSMYLCASRIAGTLYEQYFGPGTRLTVT.

CDR3 protein: CASSRPHQETQYF. In nucleotides, the CDR3 is TGTGCCAGCAGCCGACCGCACCAAGAGACCCAGTACTTC. V usage is TRBV12-3 or TRBV12-4 and J usage is TRBJ2-5; D ambiguous. The CDR3 totals 13 residues. Deletions cut 6 bases from V and 0 bases from J, with 8 bases between.

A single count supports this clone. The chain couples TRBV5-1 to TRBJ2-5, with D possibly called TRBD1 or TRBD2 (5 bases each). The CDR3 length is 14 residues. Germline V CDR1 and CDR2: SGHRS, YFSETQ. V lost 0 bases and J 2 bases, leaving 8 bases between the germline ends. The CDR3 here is CASSLAGRQETQYF. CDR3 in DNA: TGCGCCAGCAGCTTGGCGGGACGACAAGAGACCCAGTACTTC.